This T cell receptor (beta chain) was retrieved from a study of blood T cell repertoires in COVID-19. On the study more broadly: There were acute and convalescent COVID-19 samples, and they came from the United States, Italy and Spain. The cDNA or gDNA used as material had been derived from T cells, B-cell-depleted T cells, or PBMCs.

V was clipped by 0 bases and J by 6 bases, with 10 bases between them. Germline CDR1 is SGHTS and CDR2 is YDEGEE. The CDR3 totals 14 residues. Only in-frame clones appear in the TCRdb table, and some are missing; sequencing was by immunoSEQ multiplex PCR. Among 120,000 to 150,000 clones, around nine tenths were seen once, and the ten largest hold about 2%. Specimen: peripheral blood. This rearrangement joins TRBV5-8 to TRBJ1-5; no reliable D call. The TCR was taken from a human donor in a cohort sampled during active COVID-19. CDR3 sequence reads: CASSLGRGIQPQHF. In nucleotides, the CDR3 is TGTGCCAGCAGCTTGGGGCGGGGTATTCAGCCCCAGCATTTT.